One and the same sample provided the 26 T cell receptor beta chains below, sequenced in a study of post-analysis software for immune sequencing data. Their antigen targets remain unknown. Unique molecular identifiers had been added to the TCR beta cDNA libraries. Using its own MiXCR run on the PCR reads, TCRdb lists one record per CDR3 protein. The sample shows roughly 600,000 distinct CDR3 sequences, around 47% of them seen only once. General study results and limits: Compared with controls, patients had more of roughly five TRBV segments, including TRBV5-6, TRBV5-1 and TRBV20-1.

Sequencing input: blood. All receptors come from a girl aged 10 to 17 with multiple sclerosis.

The table lists this clonotype with a few counts. This chain uses TRBV12-3 or TRBV12-4 with TRBJ1-2; D not certain. This CDR3 has 12 amino acids. V was shortened by 5 bases and J by 5 bases, with 9 bases between the two germline ends. The CDR3: CASSAGPYGYTF. The DNA for the CDR3 is TGTGCCAGCAGTGCAGGCCCGTATGGCTACACCTTC.

The gene calls are TRBV24-1 and TRBJ2-5; D could derive from TRBD1 or TRBD2 (5 bases each). The DNA end lines up better with TRBJ2-7; the J call may be wrong. There are 13 residues in the CDR3. Germline loops: CDR1 KGHDR, CDR2 SFDVKD. The CDR3 coding sequence is TGTGCCACCAGTGATTCGGGGCGGAACGAGCAGTACTTC. Protein product: CATSDSGRNEQYF.

This clonotype was seen ten or more times. The chain couples TRBV3-1 to TRBJ1-1, with 9 bases that match TRBD1. CDR1 is LGHDT, CDR2 YNNKEL, per germline (reference sequence). Losses at the gene ends were 6 bases for V and 4 bases for J; bases not matched to a gene: 3. The CDR3 consists of 13 residues. CDR3 amino acids: CASSPDRGTEAFF. The CDR3 DNA reads TGTGCCAGCAGTCCGGACAGGGGCACTGAAGCTTTCTTT.

The rearrangement joins TRBV7-9 to TRBJ2-5; maybe TRBD2 (6 bases). The CDR3 loop spans 15 amino acids. Per germline, CDR1 SEHNR and CDR2 FQNEAQ (reference sequence). V lost 5 bases and J 2 bases, leaving 15 bases between the germline ends. CDR3 DNA sequence: TGTGCCAGCAGCCCTCACCGGGGGAGGCAAGAGACCCAGTACTTC. This gives the protein CASSPHRGRQETQYF.

In its sample, this clonotype was seen a few times. The chain is built from TRBV9 and TRBJ2-7, with TRBD1 matching 10 bases. The CDR3 covers 17 residues. The germline CDR1 and CDR2 sequences are SGDLS and YYNGEE. V dropped 4 bases and J dropped 4; count of bases not matched to a gene: 14. CDR3 DNA: TGTGCCAGCAGCCGGAATGCTCCCGGGGACAGGGGATACGAGCAGTACTTC. This translates into CASSRNAPGDRGYEQYF.

The rearrangement joins TRBV3-1 to TRBJ2-7, with D possibly called TRBD1 or TRBD2 (5 bases each). Germline assignment: CDR1 LGHDT and CDR2 YNNKEL (reference sequence). The CDR3 totals 15 residues. V was clipped by 5 bases and J by 0 bases, with 14 bases between them. Here the CDR3 DNA reads TGTGCCAGCAGCACAACGGACGGGGCCTCCTACGAGCAGTACTTC. Protein product: CASSTTDGASYEQYF.

This clonotype was seen more than once but under ten times. This sequence joins TRBV10-1 and TRBJ2-1; D not certain. Trimming took off 2 bases at V and 3 bases at J, with 2 bases between the two ends. The CDR3 is made up of 12 amino acids. The germline V gene encodes CDR1 WNHNN and CDR2 SYGVQD (reference sequence). CDR3 DNA sequence: TGCGCCAGCAGTGAGGACTACAATGAGCAGTTCTTC. Encoded protein: CASSEDYNEQFF.

CDR3 sequence (DNA): TGTGCCAGCAGCCTTCGACATGGGTCCACTGAAGCTTTCTTT. It is translated as CASSLRHGSTEAFF. The J gene is TRBJ1-1, the V gene TRBV21-1; the table calls TRBD1, which could not be checked here. TRBV21-1 is a pseudogene. The CDR3 loop spans 14 amino acids.

This clonotype appeared a few times. The chain couples TRBV6-2 or TRBV6-3 to TRBJ2-1, with TRBD2 matching over 8 bases. The V segment lost 0 bases and the J segment 4 bases; nucleotides outside the gene matches: 5. Per the germline V gene, CDR1 is MNHEY and CDR2 is SVGEGT. The CDR3 has 16 residues. The CDR3 bases are TGTGCCAGCAGTTACTCGACTAGCGTGGCATACAATGAGCAGTTCTTC. This gives the protein CASSYSTSVAYNEQFF.

The chain is built from TRBV7-6 and TRBJ2-1, with D perhaps matching TRBD1 or TRBD2 (7 bases each). Trimming shortened V by 1 base and J by 8 bases, and 18 bases separated the two germline ends. Germline CDR1 is SGHVS and CDR2 is FNYEAQ. The CDR3 extends over 16 amino acids. The CDR3 loop reads CASSLEGASGLYEQFF. CDR3 DNA: TGTGCCAGCAGCTTAGAGGGGGCTAGCGGTTTGTATGAGCAGTTCTTC.

As concerns this clonotype: At one boundary the junction diverges from the germline segment, which might be a read error. The CDR3 region has the DNA TGTGCCAGCAGCTTAAGAAACAATGAGCGGTTCTTC. This codes for CASSLRNNERFF. The chain recombines TRBV11-3 with TRBJ2-1; no firm D call. This CDR3 is built from 12 residues. Germline assignment: CDR1 SGHNT and CDR2 YENEEA. The full variable domain, with the rest looked up from reference TRBV11-3 and TRBJ2-1, is EAGVVQSPRYKIIEKKQPVAFWCNPISGHNTLYWYLQNLGQGPELLIRYENEEAVDDSQLPKDRFSAERLKGVDSTLKIQPAELGDSAVYLCASSLRNNERFFGPGTRLTVL.

This clonotype was detected only once. The genes are TRBV5-6 and TRBJ2-7; 11 positions match TRBD2. Germline V gives CDR1 SGHDT, CDR2 YYEEEE. The CDR3 has 19 residues. The junction had 18 bases not matched to a gene; V was cut back by 4 bases and J by 3 bases. The CDR3 nucleotides read TGTGCCAGCAGCGATTTGGGACTAGCGGACGGAGCCTCCGACTACGAGCAGTACTTC. Its translation: CASSDLGLADGASDYEQYF.

A word on this clonotype: At one end the junction does not follow the germline gene, possibly because of a read error. CDR3 DNA: TGTGCCGGCAGTCCGGGACTAGCGGGGGGCTCCTACAATGAGCAGTACTTC. This codes for CAGSPGLAGGSYNEQYF. The chain links TRBV12-3 or TRBV12-4 to TRBJ2-7, with TRBD2 matching 15 bases. This CDR3 comprises 17 residues.

V usage is TRBV9 and J usage is TRBJ2-5; D is unresolved. CDR3 length: 14 amino acids. Germline CDR1 is SGDLS and CDR2 is YYNGEE. Trimming pared 3 bases from V and 4 bases from J, leaving 13 bases between. CDR3: CASSDMGIGETQYF. The CDR3 DNA reads TGTGCCAGCAGCGACATGGGTATAGGAGAGACCCAGTACTTC.

The chain joins TRBV5-1 to TRBJ1-2; the D is unclear. The V end lost 0 bases, the J end lost 8 bases, and 11 bases lay between the germline ends. This CDR3 has 13 residues. Germline V lookup: CDR1 SGHRS, CDR2 YFSETQ. The CDR3: CASSLDDTGGYTF. The CDR3 nucleotides are TGCGCCAGCAGCTTGGACGACACGGGAGGCTACACCTTC. Looking up the rest from reference TRBV5-1 and TRBJ1-2 gives the full variable domain: KAGVTQTPRYLIKTRGQQVTLSCSPISGHRSVSWYQQTPGQGLQFLFEYFSETQRNKGNFPGRFSGRQFSNSRSEMNVSTLELGDSALYLCASSLDDTGGYTFGSGTRLTVV.

The V call is TRBV10-3, the J call TRBJ2-1, with D unclear. Trimming cost V 8 bases and J 6 bases, with 11 bases left between them. Germline values: CDR1 ENHRY, CDR2 SYGVKD. This CDR3 spans 12 amino acids. CDR3 DNA sequence: TGTGCCATCGAAATTTTGTCCAATGAGCAGTTCTTC. Protein: CAIEILSNEQFF.

This rearrangement joins TRBV12-3 or TRBV12-4 to TRBJ2-6; 7 bases align to TRBD1. The CDR3 is made up of 15 amino acids. With 6 bases clipped from V and 4 bases from J, the junction kept 6 bases outside the gene matches. The CDR3 spells CASRKTGAGANVLTF. The CDR3 DNA sequence: TGTGCCAGCAGAAAAACAGGGGCAGGGGCCAACGTCCTGACTTTC.

The gene calls are TRBV6-6 and TRBJ1-2, with D tentatively TRBD1 (6 bases). V lost 0 bases and J lost 8, with 13 bases in between. The CDR3 length is 14 residues. The V gene's germline CDR1 is MNHNY and CDR2 SVGAGI (reference sequence). CDR3 sequence (DNA): TGTGCCAGCAGTTACTCGAACAGGGAGGGCGGCTACACCTTC. This encodes CASSYSNREGGYTF.

The chain uses TRBV12-3 or TRBV12-4 and TRBJ2-1, with 9 bases lining up with TRBD1. Unmatched junction bases numbered 17, after V lost 6 bases and J lost 5 bases. The CDR3 covers 18 residues. DNA of the CDR3: TGTGCCAGCAGACAACAGGGGGCGAAGACCTACGAAGACAATGAGCAGTTCTTC. Translating it yields CASRQQGAKTYEDNEQFF.

The chain couples TRBV12-3 or TRBV12-4 to TRBJ2-1, with TRBD2 identical over 9 bases. This CDR3 is built from 15 residues. Trimming cost V 4 bases and J 6 bases; bases outside gene matches: 7. CDR3 sequence reads: CASSSGLAFGNEQFF. The CDR3 DNA reads TGTGCCAGCAGTTCCGGACTAGCGTTCGGCAATGAGCAGTTCTTC.

This chain uses TRBV20-1 with TRBJ2-3, with 10 bases aligning to TRBD2. Germline V gene sequence: CDR1 DFQATT, CDR2 SNEGSKA (reference sequence). The CDR3 extends over 14 amino acids. The V segment lost 4 bases and the J segment 4 bases; nucleotides outside the gene matches: 5. The CDR3 DNA reads as TGCAGTGCTAAGCGGGAGGGCCGGGCAGATACGCAGTATTTT. Translation gives CSAKREGRADTQYF.

This clonotype appeared a few times. The chain carries TRBV2 and TRBJ2-1; 10 nucleotides agree with TRBD2. The germline gives CDR1 SNHLY, CDR2 FYNNEI. V shed 8 bases, J shed 10 bases, and the junction held 5 bases outside the gene matches. The CDR3 totals 12 residues. The CDR3: CASHGTSEEQFF. The CDR3 DNA reads TGTGCCAGCCACGGGACTAGCGAAGAGCAGTTCTTC.

The CDR3: CASSPEGTEAFF. The CDR3 DNA reads TGCGCCAGCAGCCCGGAGGGCACTGAAGCTTTCTTT. The rearrangement links TRBV5-1 to TRBJ1-1; D not certain. Between the trimmed V and J ends, which lost 4 bases and 4 bases, there was a span of 8 bases. The germline V gene has CDR1 SGHRS and CDR2 YFSETQ. The CDR3 loop spans 12 amino acids.

This chain links TRBV12-3 or TRBV12-4 with TRBJ2-7; D gene unclear. CDR3 length: 10 residues. Trimming took off 10 bases at V and 5 bases at J, with 9 bases between the two ends. CDR3 DNA: TGTGCCACCTGCTGGGACGAGCAGTACTTC. The encoded protein is CATCWDEQYF.

The table lists this clonotype with a few counts. The chain couples TRBV21-1 to TRBJ1-5. TRBV21-1 counts as a pseudogene. The CDR3 is 16 amino acids. In nucleotides, the CDR3 is TGTGCCAGCAGCAAAGGTTACGAAGGACGAGATCAGCCCCAGCATTTT. Its protein product is CASSKGYEGRDQPQHF.

This clonotype was counted only a few times. V and J are TRBV5-1 and TRBJ2-5; D could derive from TRBD1 or TRBD2 (6 bases each). The CDR3 spans 14 residues. The V gene's germline CDR1 is SGHRS and CDR2 YFSETQ. Trimming removed 2 bases at V and 5 bases at J, with 13 bases between. The CDR3 region has the DNA TGCGCCAGCAGCTTAGCTACAGGGAGGGAGACCCAGTACTTC. Its translation is CASSLATGRETQYF.